These 21 T cell receptor beta chains were sequenced from one sample in a study of shared clonotypes between healthy human individuals (dated by TCRdb to 2019 to 2021). Receptor amplification or capture employed the immunoSEQ multiplex PCR assay. What TCRdb holds here is the immuneACCESS table cut down to in-frame rearrangements. Part of the clones is not present; checked against another copy, under half of the missing clones reflect an unresolved V gene, and the others are unexplained. The sample profile shows approximately 2,000,000 clones; over 85% of them were found once. 1.5% to 2% of the sample comes from the top ten. CD8 naive samples were CD45RO-negative cells positively selected for CCR7, giving a CD45RA+CCR7+ population that excluded TemRA cells. Sequenced input: naive CD8+ T cells from PBMCs. The label giving this sample's cell subset or site can be read as: CD45RA+CCR7+. These receptors were collected from a man younger than 35 in good health. Some clones in this sample may be carry-over from other donors' samples.

The V and J genes are TRBV11-2 and TRBJ1-4; D remains unclear. The CDR3 has 16 amino acids. Germline values: CDR1 SGHAT, CDR2 FQNNGV. V dropped 5 bases and J dropped 1 base, with 14 bases sitting between them. The CDR3 loop is CASSTRYSKTNEKLFF. As DNA, the CDR3 is TGTGCCAGCAGCACACGGTACAGTAAAACTAATGAAAAACTGTTTTTT.

The chain employs TRBV28 and TRBJ2-3; possible D gene TRBD2, 7 bases. The V end lost 1 base, the J end lost 3 bases, and 17 bases lay between the germline ends. From germline, CDR1 is MDHEN and CDR2 SYDVKM. This CDR3 comprises 17 residues. CDR3 in amino acids: CASSLSGDTGRTDTQYF. CDR3 coding DNA: TGTGCCAGCAGTTTATCCGGGGACACCGGGAGGACAGATACGCAGTATTTT.

This clone was seen a single time. The V call is TRBV29-1, the J call TRBJ2-3, with 7 bases lining up with TRBD2. V was clipped by 3 bases and J by 3 bases; unmatched bases: 6. Looked up from germline, CDR1 is SQVTM and CDR2 is ANQGSEA. CDR3 length: 14 residues. CDR3 sequence (DNA): TGCAGCGTTGACCCGACGGGGGGAACAGATACGCAGTATTTT. Amino acids: CSVDPTGGTDTQYF.

This chain connects TRBV7-6 to TRBJ2-3; D unresolved. CDR1 and CDR2 (germline): SGHVS, FNYEAQ. V was pared by 5 bases and J by 2 bases, with 11 bases between. The CDR3 has 14 residues. The CDR3 DNA follows: TGTGCCAGCAGCCCGCTGCGTTACACAGATACGCAGTATTTT. Its protein is CASSPLRYTDTQYF.

This clone was counted only a few times. This chain joins TRBV6-1 and TRBJ1-2; D is uncertain. This CDR3 region has 16 residues. The V and J ends lost 3 bases and 3 bases respectively, with 17 bases between them. Germline V gene sequence: CDR1 MNHNS, CDR2 SASEGT. The CDR3 region is CASSDRSWWPYYGYTF. Written as DNA, the CDR3 is TGTGCCAGCAGTGATAGATCCTGGTGGCCTTACTATGGCTACACCTTC.

About this clone: Distinct nucleotide sequences in the sample also encode this CDR3. The chain recombines TRBV5-1 with TRBJ1-1, with a tentative D call TRBD1 (5 bases). Germline V lookup: CDR1 SGHRS, CDR2 YFSETQ. The CDR3 has 13 amino acids. The V and J ends lost 5 bases and 1 base respectively, with 9 bases between them. CDR3 bases: TGCGCCAGCAGGGATGGGGGGAACACTGAAGCTTTCTTT. Residues: CASRDGGNTEAFF.

This rearrangement joins TRBV29-1 to TRBJ1-1; D gene unclear. The germline V gene has CDR1 SQVTM and CDR2 ANQGSEA. V was clipped by 5 bases and J by 7 bases, with 8 bases between them. The CDR3 extends over 10 amino acids. CDR3 in DNA: TGCAGCGTTTCTCAGCGTGAAGCTTTCTTT. It encodes CSVSQREAFF.

This chain connects TRBV19 to TRBJ1-2; the match to TRBD1 covers 8 bases. J was trimmed by 6 bases and V by 1 base; bases with no gene match: 7. Germline-derived CDR1 and CDR2 are LNHDA and SQIVND (reference sequence). The CDR3 consists of 15 residues. CDR3 sequence reads: CASSIAPTGVNGYTF. CDR3 bases: TGTGCCAGTAGTATAGCTCCGACAGGGGTCAATGGCTACACCTTC.

This chain links TRBV5-4 with TRBJ1-1; 7 bases match TRBD1. V gave up 5 bases and J gave up 11 bases; unmatched junction bases: 9. This CDR3 contains 12 residues. Germline CDR1 is SGHNT and CDR2 is YYREEE (reference sequence). CDR3 region: CASREETGRAFF. The CDR3 DNA is TGTGCCAGCAGGGAAGAGACAGGGCGGGCTTTCTTT.

The V and J genes are TRBV7-9 and TRBJ2-2; possible D gene TRBD1, 5 bases. The CDR3 contains 16 residues. Trimming took off 4 bases at V and 6 bases at J, with 18 bases between the two ends. Germline V lookup: CDR1 SEHNR, CDR2 FQNEAQ (reference sequence). CDR3 amino acids: CASSSAVGARAGELFF. CDR3 DNA: TGTGCCAGCAGCTCCGCAGTAGGGGCGCGTGCCGGGGAGCTGTTTTTT.

The chain is built from TRBV7-6 and TRBJ2-2, with 8 bases that match TRBD2. This CDR3 spans 15 amino acids. Germline CDR1 SGHVS, CDR2 FNYEAQ. The V segment lost 6 bases and the J segment 1 base; nucleotides outside the gene matches: 4. The CDR3 region has the DNA TGTGCCAGCAGGCCTACTAGCGGGAACACCGGGGAGCTGTTTTTT. This translates into CASRPTSGNTGELFF.

CDR3 DNA sequence: TGTGCCAGCAGCGTTACCAGGGGGGGCTATGGCTACACCTTC. It specifies CASSVTRGGYGYTF. The gene calls are TRBV9 and TRBJ1-2; 7 bases are a match to TRBD1. CDR1 is SGDLS, CDR2 YYNGEE, per germline. V was clipped by 2 bases and J by 4 bases; unmatched bases: 5. The CDR3 is made up of 14 amino acids.

This chain connects TRBV27 to TRBJ1-4; unclear D gene. V lost 6 bases and J lost 7, with 15 bases in between. The CDR3 runs 14 residues. Germline-derived CDR1 and CDR2 are MNHEY and SMNVEV (reference sequence). CDR3 amino acids: CASSTIGLGEKLFF. In DNA, the CDR3 is TGTGCCAGCAGCACGATAGGTTTGGGTGAAAAACTGTTTTTT.

V gene TRBV9 combines with J gene TRBJ2-7; D unclear. V was cut by 1 base and J by 2 bases, with 13 bases left in between. Germline CDR1 is SGDLS and CDR2 is YYNGEE. This CDR3 region has 15 residues. The CDR3 loop is CASSVYSDQTYEQYF. CDR3 DNA: TGTGCCAGCAGCGTATACAGCGACCAAACCTACGAGCAGTACTTC. The variable domain in full, with the rest retrieved from reference TRBV9 and TRBJ2-7, is DSGVTQTPKHLITATGQRVTLRCSPRSGDLSVYWYQQSLDQGLQFLIQYYNGEERAKGNILERFSAQQFPDLHSELNLSSLELGDSALYFCASSVYSDQTYEQYFGPGTRLTVT.

V and J are TRBV10-3 and TRBJ2-1; 8 nucleotides match TRBD2. The CDR3 has 15 residues. After removal of 10 bases from V and 6 bases from J, the junction contained 14 bases not matched to a gene. Germline V lookup: CDR1 ENHRY, CDR2 SYGVKD. The CDR3 spells CATQDGRAGLNEQFF. DNA for the CDR3: TGTGCCACCCAAGACGGGAGGGCCGGACTCAATGAGCAGTTCTTC.

The V call is TRBV29-1, the J call TRBJ2-1; D assignment may be TRBD1 or TRBD2 (5 bases each). This CDR3 spans 16 amino acids. Trimming shortened V by 2 bases and J by 0 bases, and 14 bases separated the two germline ends. The germline CDR1 and CDR2 sequences are SQVTM and ANQGSEA. The CDR3 protein is CSVEFWGPGSYNEQFF. The CDR3 bases are TGCAGCGTTGAATTTTGGGGACCGGGCTCCTACAATGAGCAGTTCTTC.

The chain joins TRBV7-2 to TRBJ2-7; D remains unclear. The CDR3 extends over 13 amino acids. V lost 1 base and J 3 bases, leaving 7 bases between the germline ends. Germline-derived CDR1 and CDR2 are SGHTA and FQGNSA. The CDR3 loop reads CASSLGQIYEQYF. CDR3 DNA sequence: TGTGCCAGCAGCTTAGGGCAGATCTACGAGCAGTACTTC.

V gene TRBV5-4 combines with J gene TRBJ1-4; 7 bases line up with TRBD1. Per germline, CDR1 SGHNT and CDR2 YYREEE (reference sequence). Trimming removed 6 bases from V and 5 bases from J; junction bases left unmatched: 7. The CDR3 extends over 14 amino acids. In nucleotides, the CDR3 is TGTGCCAGCACAAACAGGGGATCGAATGAAAAACTGTTTTTT. It specifies CASTNRGSNEKLFF.

The genes are TRBV29-1 and TRBJ2-7, with D unclear. The V end lost 7 bases, the J end lost 2 bases, and 15 bases lay between the germline ends. The CDR3 spans 13 residues. From germline, CDR1 is SQVTM and CDR2 ANQGSEA. The CDR3 sequence: CSGGLGGAYEQYF. The CDR3 DNA reads TGCAGCGGGGGATTGGGCGGAGCCTACGAGCAGTACTTC.

The chain carries TRBV11-2 and TRBJ2-7, with a weak D call TRBD1 (6 bases). In germline, CDR1 is SGHAT, CDR2 FQNNGV. V lost 4 bases and J lost 5, with 24 bases in between. The CDR3 is 17 amino acids. This CDR3 reads CASSSPVQGAMEDEQYF. For the CDR3, the DNA is TGTGCCAGCAGCTCCCCAGTACAGGGAGCTATGGAAGACGAGCAGTACTTC.

This rearrangement joins TRBV12-5 to TRBJ2-7; possible D gene TRBD2, 6 bases. Per germline, CDR1 LGHNT and CDR2 FRNRAP. CDR3 length: 18 amino acids. Trimming took 0 bases from V and 1 from J, leaving 19 bases between them. Written as DNA, the CDR3 is TGTGCTAGTGGTTTGGTACGATATAGGGACTTCTATTCCTACGAGCAGTACTTC. Translating it yields CASGLVRYRDFYSYEQYF.